These 26 T cell receptor beta chains came from one sample sequenced in a study of vaccination and CD4 T cells after COVID-19 (dated by TCRdb to between 2022 and 2023). Preparation of the library involved PCR. The sequencing machine was an Illumina iSeq 100. TCR sequencing of DNA from cultured CD4+ T cells used the Oncomine TCR Beta short-read assay at the Johns Hopkins FTIC core. Starting from the raw public reads, TCRdb applied fastp trimming at Q25, assembled clones with MiXCR and retained in-frame beta chains. Each record represents a unique CDR3 protein, reported with the most common genes and DNA among its rows. Within this sample are more than 15,000 distinct CDR3 sequences, with 44% of them counted one time only. In total, the top ten clones hold about 3.5% of the sample. Their antigens remain unidentified. The sample's treatment or condition label, in plain terms: approximately 9-day PBMC culture with coronavirus spike peptide pools or control peptides (ViraFEST assay).

Input material: CD4+ T cells from blood, cultured in vitro. Every receptor here comes from a human donor who had recovered from COVID-19.

The chain employs TRBV6-4 and TRBJ2-3, with 10 bases fitting TRBD2. CDR1 is MRHNA, CDR2 SNTAGT, per germline. There are 16 residues in the CDR3. V gave up 8 bases and J gave up 4 bases; unmatched junction bases: 12. The CDR3 is CASGMRLAGVADTQYF. The CDR3, as DNA: TGTGCCAGCGGCATGCGGCTAGCGGGAGTGGCAGATACGCAGTATTTT.

This clonotype was counted only a few times. J is TRBJ2-4 and V is TRBV7-2; D possibly corresponds to TRBD2 (5 bases). Germline V CDR1 and CDR2: SGHTA, FQGNSA. The CDR3 spans 14 residues. Trimming left V 5 bases short and J 6 bases short, with 14 bases between. For the CDR3, the DNA is TGTGCCAGCAGCCCTAACGTGGGAGCAAACATTCAGTACTTC. As protein: CASSPNVGANIQYF.

This chain links TRBV15 with TRBJ2-7; D is possibly TRBD1 (5 bases). In germline, CDR1 is LNHNV, CDR2 YYDKDF (reference sequence). The ends were cut back, 2 bases at V and 4 bases at J, with 9 bases in the middle. The CDR3 totals 13 residues. The CDR3 DNA is TGTGCCACCAGCAGACCGCAGGGTTACGAGCAGTACTTC. This translates into CATSRPQGYEQYF.

This clonotype was detected only a few times. The rearrangement links TRBV27 to TRBJ2-7, with D possibly matching TRBD1 (6 bases). V was shortened by 0 bases and J by 1 base, with 13 bases between the two germline ends. Germline CDR1 and CDR2: MNHEY and SMNVEV (reference sequence). The CDR3 length is 16 residues. In nucleotides, the CDR3 is TGTGCCAGCAGTTTATCAACAGGGAGCATATCCTACGAGCAGTACTTC. This translates into CASSLSTGSISYEQYF.

This clonotype was found a few times. In DNA form, the CDR3 reads TGTGCCAGCAGCTTAGTCTCGGGACAGCTCCAAGAGACCCAGTACTTC. It specifies CASSLVSGQLQETQYF. V usage is TRBV7-8 and J usage is TRBJ2-5; 7 bases match TRBD1. CDR3 length: 16 amino acids. Trimming took 1 base from V and 1 from J; bases not matched to a gene: 6. CDR1 SGHVS and CDR2 FQNEAQ come from the germline V gene.

This rearrangement joins TRBV19 to TRBJ1-5; possible D gene TRBD1, 6 bases. The CDR3 loop spans 12 amino acids. Germline values: CDR1 LNHDA, CDR2 SQIVND (reference sequence). V was cut by 11 bases and J by 3 bases, with 11 bases left in between. CDR3 DNA: TGTGCCGTCGGACAGATCAATCAGCCCCAGCATTTT. Translation: CAVGQINQPQHF.

The J gene is TRBJ2-7, the V gene TRBV2; either TRBD1 or TRBD2 may fit D (5 bases each). CDR3 length: 15 residues. Germline values: CDR1 SNHLY, CDR2 FYNNEI. The V end lost 3 bases, the J end lost 0 bases, and 12 bases lay between the germline ends. The CDR3 here is CASSDGAGSSYEQYF. The CDR3 coding sequence is TGTGCCAGCAGTGACGGGGCGGGTAGCTCCTACGAGCAGTACTTC.

The table lists this clonotype with a few counts. The V call is TRBV21-1, the J call TRBJ1-1; the table names TRBD1, a call not compared with the DNA. TRBV21-1 counts as a pseudogene. The CDR3 extends over 11 amino acids. CDR3 residues: CASRTGGEAFF. The CDR3 DNA sequence: TGTGCCAGCAGGACGGGGGGTGAAGCTTTCTTT.

This clonotype showed up just a few times. The chain has TRBV5-4 and TRBJ1-1; 10 bases are a match to TRBD1. V dropped 4 bases and J dropped 1; count of bases not matched to a gene: 4. CDR1 and CDR2 from the germline V gene are SGHNT and YYREEE (reference sequence). CDR3 size: 15 residues. Written as DNA, the CDR3 is TGTGCCAGCAGCAGGGACAGGGGTCGGAACACTGAAGCTTTCTTT. Its translation: CASSRDRGRNTEAFF.

This clonotype has more than one count but fewer than ten. The chain is built from TRBV7-2 and TRBJ1-3; D ambiguous. V lost 3 bases, J lost 1 base, and 7 bases lay in between. Germline V gene data show CDR1 as SGHTA and CDR2 as FQGNSA. This CDR3 has 14 residues. The CDR3 spells CASSFPGSGNTIYF. The DNA for the CDR3 is TGTGCCAGCAGCTTTCCCGGGTCTGGAAACACCATATATTTT.

The V gene is TRBV11-3, the J gene TRBJ1-1, with D unclear. The CDR3 runs 9 residues. Trimming left V 5 bases short and J 7 bases short, with 2 bases between. Germline CDR1 is SGHNT and CDR2 is YENEEA. CDR3 nucleotides: TGTGCCAGCAGCGTTGAAGCTTTCTTT. Translated: CASSVEAFF.

This chain joins TRBV30 and TRBJ1-2; D call uncertain. There are 11 residues in the CDR3. Per the germline V gene, CDR1 is GTSNPN and CDR2 is SVGIG (reference sequence). V lost 2 bases and J lost 3, with 4 bases in between. CDR3 in DNA: TGTGCCTGGAGTAGAGACTATGGCTACACCTTC. Residues: CAWSRDYGYTF.

The chain is built from TRBV10-1 and TRBJ2-5; TRBD2 aligns across 15 bases. J lost 4 bases, V lost 0 bases, and 9 bases had no gene match. Germline CDR1 is WNHNN and CDR2 is SYGVQD (reference sequence). The CDR3 contains 19 residues. The CDR3 bases are TGCGCCAGCAGTGAGTCGGGACTAGCGGGAGGTGTATTTGGAGAGACCCAGTACTTC. This codes for CASSESGLAGGVFGETQYF.

This chain uses TRBV10-3 with TRBJ2-2; 10 bases are a match to TRBD2. The CDR3 spans 16 residues. CDR1 is ENHRY, CDR2 SYGVKD, per germline. The junction had 7 bases not matched to a gene; V was cut back by 7 bases and J by 2 bases. In nucleotides, the CDR3 is TGTGCCATCAAGAGCGGGAGGGGCTCAAACACCGGGGAGCTGTTTTTT. Translating gives CAIKSGRGSNTGELFF.

Only a few counts were recorded for this clonotype. The rearrangement links TRBV28 to TRBJ1-4; tentative D call: TRBD1 (6 bases). Looked up from germline, CDR1 is MDHEN and CDR2 is SYDVKM. Trimming removed 5 bases from V and 7 bases from J, with 17 bases in between. The CDR3 has 15 residues. This CDR3 is CASSLPVLGAEKLFF. For the CDR3, the DNA is TGTGCCAGCAGTCTACCAGTCCTGGGGGCTGAAAAACTGTTTTTT.

The chain recombines TRBV27 with TRBJ2-1; tentatively, D is TRBD2 (5 bases). Trimming pared 5 bases from V and 4 bases from J, leaving 21 bases between. This CDR3 comprises 17 residues. CDR1 MNHEY and CDR2 SMNVEV come from the germline V gene (reference sequence). The CDR3 loop reads CASSPVQRRVTYNEQFF. Here the CDR3 DNA reads TGTGCCAGCAGTCCTGTTCAGCGGCGGGTAACTTACAATGAGCAGTTCTTC.

J is TRBJ2-1 and V is TRBV5-4; 7 bases are shared with TRBD2. This CDR3 region has 15 residues. Germline assignment: CDR1 SGHNT and CDR2 YYREEE (reference sequence). V gave up 2 bases and J gave up 8 bases; unmatched junction bases: 10. Written as DNA, the CDR3 is TGTGCCAGCAGCTTCGAGGGAGGGCCGTTCGATGAGCAGTTCTTC. Its protein is CASSFEGGPFDEQFF.

This clonotype has only a few counts. This chain connects TRBV28 to TRBJ2-3; 8 nucleotides agree with TRBD2. J gave up 1 base and V 6 bases, and 12 bases lay outside the gene matches. Germline V lookup: CDR1 MDHEN, CDR2 SYDVKM. This CDR3 contains 17 residues. In DNA form, the CDR3 reads TGTGCCAGCAGCTTACTTGGCGGGAGGTCTCGCACAGATACGCAGTATTTT. Encoded protein: CASSLLGGRSRTDTQYF.

The chain uses TRBV20-1 and TRBJ1-6; D is unresolved. CDR1 is DFQATT and CDR2 is SNEGSKA in the germline V gene (reference sequence). The ends were cut back, 6 bases at V and 3 bases at J, with 15 bases in the middle. The CDR3 runs to 15 residues. The CDR3 DNA reads TGCAGTGCCCCCGGCGGGCGATACTATAATTCACCCCTCCACTTT. It translates to CSAPGGRYYNSPLHF.

The genes are TRBV18 and TRBJ2-2, with TRBD2 matching over 7 bases. Germline assignment: CDR1 KGHSH and CDR2 LQKENI. The CDR3 is 16 amino acids. Trimming at V came to 3 bases and at J to 1 base, leaving 5 bases not matched to a gene. CDR3 in amino acids: CASSPRGGENTGELFF. The CDR3 DNA reads as TGTGCCAGCTCACCGCGGGGAGGGGAGAACACCGGGGAGCTGTTTTTT.

J is TRBJ2-2 and V is TRBV7-3; D is uncertain. V dropped 3 bases and J dropped 5 bases, with 10 bases sitting between them. Germline loops: CDR1 SGHTA, CDR2 FQGTGA. The CDR3 is 14 residues long. The CDR3, as DNA: TGTGCCAGCAGCTTTACCGGACGGACCGGGGAGCTGTTTTTT. Protein: CASSFTGRTGELFF.

Comments on this clonotype: This CDR3 fails to terminate in the conserved phenylalanine or tryptophan, so it likely reflects a read error. The chain has TRBV11-2 and TRBJ1-1; D gene uncertain. V lost 5 bases and J lost 0, with 7 bases in between. Germline V CDR1 and CDR2: SGHAT, FQNNGV. The CDR3 runs 13 residues. The CDR3 bases are TGTGCCAGCAGCCTCTACATGAACACTGAAGCTTTCTTG. Its protein is CASSLYMNTEAFL.

J is TRBJ2-1 and V is TRBV20-1; D unclear. V lost 3 bases and J lost 3, with 12 bases in between. This CDR3 comprises 14 residues. Per germline, CDR1 DFQATT and CDR2 SNEGSKA (reference sequence). This chain's CDR3 is CSASWPTIYNEQFF. CDR3 DNA sequence: TGCAGTGCTAGTTGGCCAACGATCTACAATGAGCAGTTCTTC.

The rearrangement links TRBV2 to TRBJ2-7, with a tentative D call TRBD1 (6 bases). Germline lookup yields CDR1 SNHLY and CDR2 FYNNEI. Trimming cost V 1 base and J 2 bases, with 18 bases left between them. The CDR3 is 17 amino acids. CDR3 region: CASSEGRSPGTTYEQYF. The CDR3 DNA reads as TGTGCCAGCAGTGAAGGGCGAAGTCCTGGGACAACCTACGAGCAGTACTTC.

This chain joins TRBV15 and TRBJ1-3, with D hard to call. The CDR3 is 16 amino acids. CDR1 is LNHNV and CDR2 is YYDKDF in the germline V gene (reference sequence). Between the trimmed V and J ends, which lost 2 bases and 0 bases, there was a span of 11 bases. DNA for the CDR3: TGTGCCACCAGCAGAATCGGTCTGAGCTCTGGAAACACCATATATTTT. Its translation is CATSRIGLSSGNTIYF. The whole variable domain, remainder taken from reference TRBV15 and TRBJ1-3, is DAMVIQNPRYQVTQFGKPVTLSCSQTLNHNVMYWYQQKSSQAPKLLFHYYDKDFNNEADTPDNFQSRRPNTSFCFLDIRSPGLGDTAMYLCATSRIGLSSGNTIYFGEGSWLTVV.

The chain couples TRBV10-3 to TRBJ2-3; D may match TRBD1 or TRBD2 (5 bases each). This CDR3 is built from 14 residues. Germline loops: CDR1 ENHRY, CDR2 SYGVKD. The V and J ends lost 10 bases and 6 bases respectively, with 20 bases between them. Here the CDR3 DNA reads TGTGCCAGCAAGATACGGGACGCTCCTGATACGCAGTATTTT. This encodes CASKIRDAPDTQYF.